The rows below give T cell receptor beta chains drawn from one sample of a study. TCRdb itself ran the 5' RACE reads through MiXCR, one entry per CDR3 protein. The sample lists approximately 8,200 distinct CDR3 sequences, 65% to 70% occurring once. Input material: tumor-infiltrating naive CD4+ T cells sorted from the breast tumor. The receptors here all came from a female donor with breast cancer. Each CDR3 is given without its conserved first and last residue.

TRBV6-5,ATRVGPWNEQF
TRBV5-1,ASSLPGQETQY
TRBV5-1,ASSWTGGTGELF
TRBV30,AWSVQSGARAQY
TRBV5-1,ASSKGTVNTGELF
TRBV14,ASSQQIQGAYGYT
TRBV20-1,RARITSGGATQY
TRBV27,ASSYRGGTEAF
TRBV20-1,SARDPTGGNYGYT
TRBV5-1,ASSLDLSSGNTIY
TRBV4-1,ASSPHRGGGTEAF
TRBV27,ASKVRGIGLVYEQY
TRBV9,ASSVGSSSNAEQF
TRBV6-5,ASRLGPGAVTEAF
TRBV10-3,AISRDRNTEAS
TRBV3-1,ASSPRDRQETQY
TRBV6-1,ASSLYRGSVGTDTQY
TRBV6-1,ASSGTGGFGSNQPQH